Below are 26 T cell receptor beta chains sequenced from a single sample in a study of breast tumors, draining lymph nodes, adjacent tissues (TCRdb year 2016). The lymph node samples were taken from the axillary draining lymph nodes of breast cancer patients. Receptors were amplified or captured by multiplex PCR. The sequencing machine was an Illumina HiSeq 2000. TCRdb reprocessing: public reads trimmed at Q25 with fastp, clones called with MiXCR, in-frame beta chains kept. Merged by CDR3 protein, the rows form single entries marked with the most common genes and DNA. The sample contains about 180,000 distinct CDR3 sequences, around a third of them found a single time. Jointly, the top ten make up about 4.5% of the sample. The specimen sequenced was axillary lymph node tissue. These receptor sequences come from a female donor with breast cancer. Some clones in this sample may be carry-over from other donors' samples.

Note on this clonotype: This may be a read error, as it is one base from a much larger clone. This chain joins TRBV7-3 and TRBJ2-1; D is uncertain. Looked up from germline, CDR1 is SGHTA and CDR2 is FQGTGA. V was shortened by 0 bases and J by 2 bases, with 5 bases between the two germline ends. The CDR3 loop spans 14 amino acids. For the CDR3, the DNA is TGTGCCAGCAGCTTAACATCTCCCTACAATGAGCAGTTCTTC. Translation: CASSLTSPYNEQFF.

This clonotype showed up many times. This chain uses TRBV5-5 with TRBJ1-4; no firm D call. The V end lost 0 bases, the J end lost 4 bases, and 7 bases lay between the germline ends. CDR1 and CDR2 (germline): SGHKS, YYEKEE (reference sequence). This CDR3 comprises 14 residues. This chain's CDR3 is CASSLGSRNEKLFF. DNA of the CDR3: TGTGCCAGCAGCTTGGGGAGTCGTAATGAAAAACTGTTTTTT.

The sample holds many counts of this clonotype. The CDR3 is CASTLSGSSYNEQFF. The DNA of the CDR3 is TGTGCCAGCACCCTTAGCGGGAGCTCCTACAATGAGCAGTTCTTC. The J gene is TRBJ2-1, the V gene TRBV7-2, with 9 bases identical to TRBD2. The CDR3 consists of 15 residues. Germline V gene data show CDR1 as SGHTA and CDR2 as FQGNSA. J was trimmed by 0 bases and V by 7 bases; bases with no gene match: 4.

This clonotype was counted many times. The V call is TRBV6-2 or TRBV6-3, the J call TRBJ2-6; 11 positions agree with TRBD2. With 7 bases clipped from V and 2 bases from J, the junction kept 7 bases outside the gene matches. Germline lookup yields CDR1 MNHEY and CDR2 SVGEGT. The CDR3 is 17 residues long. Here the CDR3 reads CASTPLAGGPGANVLTF. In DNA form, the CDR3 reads TGTGCCAGCACACCGCTAGCGGGGGGCCCTGGGGCCAACGTCCTGACTTTC.

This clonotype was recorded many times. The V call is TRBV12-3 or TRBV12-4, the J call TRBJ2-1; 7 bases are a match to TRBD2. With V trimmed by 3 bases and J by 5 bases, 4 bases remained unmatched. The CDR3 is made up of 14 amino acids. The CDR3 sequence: CASSLRGGNNEQFF. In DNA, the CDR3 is TGTGCCAGCAGTTTGCGGGGAGGGAACAATGAGCAGTTCTTC.

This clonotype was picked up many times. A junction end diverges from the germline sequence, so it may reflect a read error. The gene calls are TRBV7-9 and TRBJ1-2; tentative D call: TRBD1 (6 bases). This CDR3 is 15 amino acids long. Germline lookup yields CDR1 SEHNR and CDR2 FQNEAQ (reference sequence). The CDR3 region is CASSLAGGGIGGYPF. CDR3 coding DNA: TGTGCCAGCAGCTTAGCAGGGGGGGGAATCGGTGGCTACCCCTTC.

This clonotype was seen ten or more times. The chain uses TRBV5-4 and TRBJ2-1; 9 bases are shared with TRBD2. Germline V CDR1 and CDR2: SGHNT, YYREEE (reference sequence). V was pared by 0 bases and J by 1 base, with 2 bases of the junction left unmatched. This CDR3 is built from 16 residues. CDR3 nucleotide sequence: TGTGCCAGCAGCTTGGCTCTAGCGGGATCCTACAATGAGCAGTTCTTC. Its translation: CASSLALAGSYNEQFF.

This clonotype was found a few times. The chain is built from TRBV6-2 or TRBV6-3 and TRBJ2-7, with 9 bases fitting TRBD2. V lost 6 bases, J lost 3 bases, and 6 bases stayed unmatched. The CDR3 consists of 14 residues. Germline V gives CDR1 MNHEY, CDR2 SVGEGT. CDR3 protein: CASRGSGGLYEQYF. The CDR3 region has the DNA TGTGCCAGCAGAGGTAGCGGGGGACTCTACGAGCAGTACTTC.

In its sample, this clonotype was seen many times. The CDR3 nucleotides are TGTGCCAGCAGCTTGGATTGGGGACTAGCGGGAGGGAGGGGCGAGCAGTACTTC. Its protein product is CASSLDWGLAGGRGEQYF. This chain joins TRBV5-8 and TRBJ2-7; TRBD2 aligns across 16 bases. The CDR3 loop spans 18 amino acids. Germline assignment: CDR1 SGHTS and CDR2 YDEGEE. V gave up 0 bases and J gave up 6 bases; unmatched junction bases: 9. The complete variable domain, with remaining parts taken from reference TRBV5-8 and TRBJ2-7, reads EAGVTQSPTHLIKTRGQQATLRCSPISGHTSVYWYQQALGLGLQFLLWYDEGEERNRGNFPPRFSGRQFPNYSSELNVNALELEDSALYLCASSLDWGLAGGRGEQYFGPGTRLTVT.

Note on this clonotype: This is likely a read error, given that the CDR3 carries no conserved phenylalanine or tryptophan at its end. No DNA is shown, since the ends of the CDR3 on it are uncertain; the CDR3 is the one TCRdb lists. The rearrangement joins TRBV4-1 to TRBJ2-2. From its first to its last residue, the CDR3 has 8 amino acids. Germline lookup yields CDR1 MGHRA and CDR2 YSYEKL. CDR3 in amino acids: CASSPSVG.

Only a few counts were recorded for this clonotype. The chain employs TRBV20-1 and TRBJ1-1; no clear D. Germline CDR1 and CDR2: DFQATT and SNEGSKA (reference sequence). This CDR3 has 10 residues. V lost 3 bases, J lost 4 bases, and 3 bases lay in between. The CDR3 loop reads CSARGTEAFF. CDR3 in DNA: TGCAGTGCTAGGGGCACTGAAGCTTTCTTT.

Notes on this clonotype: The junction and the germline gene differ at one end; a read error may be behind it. CDR3 loop: CACSLGGYNEQFF. The CDR3 bases are TGTGCCTGCAGCTTAGGCGGCTACAATGAGCAGTTCTTC. This sequence joins TRBV7-6 and TRBJ2-1; no definite D call. The length of the CDR3 is 13 residues. CDR1 SGHVS and CDR2 FNYEAQ come from the germline V gene.

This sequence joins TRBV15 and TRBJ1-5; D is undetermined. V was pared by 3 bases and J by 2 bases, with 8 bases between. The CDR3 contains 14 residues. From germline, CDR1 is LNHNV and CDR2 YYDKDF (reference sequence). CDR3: CATSRPRGNQPQHF. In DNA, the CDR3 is TGTGCCACCAGCAGGCCAAGGGGCAATCAGCCCCAGCATTTT.

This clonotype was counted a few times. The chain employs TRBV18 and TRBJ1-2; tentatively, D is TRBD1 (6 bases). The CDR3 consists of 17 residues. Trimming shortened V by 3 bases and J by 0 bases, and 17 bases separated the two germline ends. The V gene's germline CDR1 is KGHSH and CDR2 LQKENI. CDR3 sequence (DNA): TGTGCCAGCTCACCGAGAAGAGGGGGGGGAGCTAACTATGGCTACACCTTC. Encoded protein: CASSPRRGGGANYGYTF.

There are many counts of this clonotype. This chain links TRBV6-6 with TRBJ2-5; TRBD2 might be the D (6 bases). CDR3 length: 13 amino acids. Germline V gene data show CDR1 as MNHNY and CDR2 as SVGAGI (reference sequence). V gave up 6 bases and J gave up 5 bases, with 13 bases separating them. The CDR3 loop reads CASRITGGETQYF. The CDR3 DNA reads TGTGCCAGCAGGATCACCGGAGGGGAGACCCAGTACTTC.

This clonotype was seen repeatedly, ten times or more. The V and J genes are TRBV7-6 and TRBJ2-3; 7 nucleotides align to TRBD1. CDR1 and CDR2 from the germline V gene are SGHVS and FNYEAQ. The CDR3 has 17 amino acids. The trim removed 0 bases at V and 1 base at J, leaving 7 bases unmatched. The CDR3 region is CASSLAPRGPRTDTQYF. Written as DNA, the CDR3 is TGTGCCAGCAGCTTAGCCCCGAGGGGGCCCCGCACAGATACGCAGTATTTT.

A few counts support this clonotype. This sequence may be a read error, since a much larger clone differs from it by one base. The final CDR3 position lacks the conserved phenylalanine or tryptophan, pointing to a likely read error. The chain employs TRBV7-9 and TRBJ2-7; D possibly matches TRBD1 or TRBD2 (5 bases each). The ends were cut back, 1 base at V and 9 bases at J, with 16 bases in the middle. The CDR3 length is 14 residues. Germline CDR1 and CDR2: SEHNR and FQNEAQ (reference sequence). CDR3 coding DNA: TGTGCCAGCAGCTTAGGGGTGGGACCGCAGGGGCAGTACCTC. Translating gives CASSLGVGPQGQYL.

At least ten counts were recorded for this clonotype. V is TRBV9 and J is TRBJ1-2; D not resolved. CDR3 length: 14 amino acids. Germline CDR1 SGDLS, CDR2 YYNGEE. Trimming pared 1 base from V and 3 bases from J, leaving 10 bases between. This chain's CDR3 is CASSVNTGDYGYTF. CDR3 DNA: TGTGCCAGCAGCGTAAATACCGGCGACTATGGCTACACCTTC.

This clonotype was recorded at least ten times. As DNA, the CDR3 is TGTGCCAGCAGCTACGGGACAGGGGACGGCTACACCTTC. It is translated as CASSYGTGDGYTF. The chain links TRBV13 to TRBJ1-2, with 10 bases that match TRBD1. The CDR3 is 13 amino acids. The germline CDR1 and CDR2 sequences are PRHDT and FYEKMQ (reference sequence). V was clipped by 4 bases and J by 8 bases; unmatched bases: 4. Filled out from reference TRBV13 and TRBJ1-2, the complete variable domain reads AAGVIQSPRHLIKEKRETATLKCYPIPRHDTVYWYQQGPGQDPQFLISFYEKMQSDKGSIPDRFSAQQFSDYHSELNMSSLELGDSALYFCASSYGTGDGYTFGSGTRLTVV.

CDR3 loop: CASSQPPGLAGCPPADTQYF. The DNA of the CDR3 is TGTGCCAGCAGCCAGCCACCGGGACTAGCGGGGTGCCCTCCGGCAGATACGCAGTATTTT. The chain recombines TRBV3-1 with TRBJ2-3; 13 bases are a match to TRBD2. From germline, CDR1 is LGHDT and CDR2 YNNKEL (reference sequence). J gave up 4 bases and V 3 bases, and 16 bases lay outside the gene matches. This CDR3 is 20 amino acids long.

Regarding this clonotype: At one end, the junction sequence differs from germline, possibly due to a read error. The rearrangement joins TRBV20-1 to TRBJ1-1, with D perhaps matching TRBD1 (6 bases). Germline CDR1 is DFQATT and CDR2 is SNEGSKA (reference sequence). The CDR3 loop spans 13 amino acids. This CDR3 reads CSAKIRGNTEASF. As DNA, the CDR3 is TGCAGTGCTAAGATCAGGGGCAATACTGAAGCTTCCTTT.

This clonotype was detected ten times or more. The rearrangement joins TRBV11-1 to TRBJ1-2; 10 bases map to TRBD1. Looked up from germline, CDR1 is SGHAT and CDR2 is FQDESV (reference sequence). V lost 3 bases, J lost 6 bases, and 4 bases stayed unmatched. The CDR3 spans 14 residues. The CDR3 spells CASSLGTGADGYTF. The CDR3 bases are TGTGCCAGCAGCTTGGGGACAGGGGCGGATGGCTACACCTTC.

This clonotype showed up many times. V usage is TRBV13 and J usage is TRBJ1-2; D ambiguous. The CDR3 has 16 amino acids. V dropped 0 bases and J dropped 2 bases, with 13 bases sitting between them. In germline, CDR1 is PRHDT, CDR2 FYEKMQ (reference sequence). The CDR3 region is CASSLGRIRNNYGYTF. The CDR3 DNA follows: TGTGCCAGCAGCTTAGGCCGTATCCGCAACAACTATGGCTACACCTTC.

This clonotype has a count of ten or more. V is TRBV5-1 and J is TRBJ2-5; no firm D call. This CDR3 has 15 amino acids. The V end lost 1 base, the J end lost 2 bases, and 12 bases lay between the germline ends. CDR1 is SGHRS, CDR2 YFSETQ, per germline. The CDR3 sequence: CASSLMSAPQETQYF. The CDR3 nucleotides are TGCGCCAGCAGCTTGATGTCAGCCCCTCAAGAGACCCAGTACTTC.

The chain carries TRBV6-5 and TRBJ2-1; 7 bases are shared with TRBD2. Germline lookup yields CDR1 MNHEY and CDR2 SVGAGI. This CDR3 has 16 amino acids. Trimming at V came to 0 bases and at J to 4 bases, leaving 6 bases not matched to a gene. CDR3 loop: CASSYSTGGLYNEQFF. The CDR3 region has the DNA TGTGCCAGCAGTTACTCGACGGGAGGACTATACAATGAGCAGTTCTTC.

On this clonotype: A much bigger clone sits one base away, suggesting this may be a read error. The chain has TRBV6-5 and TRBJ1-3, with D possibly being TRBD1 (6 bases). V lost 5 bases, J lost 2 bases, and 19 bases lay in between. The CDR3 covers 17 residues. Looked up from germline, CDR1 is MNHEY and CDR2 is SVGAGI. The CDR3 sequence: CASSHGAGGTPGNTIYF. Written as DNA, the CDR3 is TGTGCCAGCAGTCACGGCGCGGGGGGGACACCTGGAAACACCATATATTTT.